The clone carrying this TCR beta chain was observed a few times. Its antigen is currently unknown. The V gene's germline CDR1 is KGHSH and CDR2 LQKENI. The CDR3 runs to 16 residues. J lost 1 base, V lost 5 bases, and 7 bases had no gene match. This entry comes from a study of T-cell memory formation after mild COVID-19. Study-level information: TCR clusters showed largely donor specificity.

TCRdb called the 5' RACE reads again in MiXCR, with one record for every CDR3 protein. Counted here are fewer than 90,000 distinct CDR3 sequences, approximately 15% occurring once; the ten biggest clones make up roughly 33%. Study results and caveats: Confirmation of SARS-CoV-2 specificity was lacking for second-wave clones peaking day 37. The pre-infection memory compartment contained some responding clones, suggesting cross-reactive memory joined.

The genes are TRBV18 and TRBJ2-1; 8 bases are shared with TRBD1. Sample: PBMCs or a T cell subset sorted from them (not recorded which). This TCR derives from an adult woman who had mild COVID-19 (a few samples of this study predate the infection). Cell type and time point are not known. As DNA, the CDR3 is TGTGCCAGCTCAGCGTACAGGGGGGAGTCCTACAATGAGCAGTTCTTC. This encodes CASSAYRGESYNEQFF.